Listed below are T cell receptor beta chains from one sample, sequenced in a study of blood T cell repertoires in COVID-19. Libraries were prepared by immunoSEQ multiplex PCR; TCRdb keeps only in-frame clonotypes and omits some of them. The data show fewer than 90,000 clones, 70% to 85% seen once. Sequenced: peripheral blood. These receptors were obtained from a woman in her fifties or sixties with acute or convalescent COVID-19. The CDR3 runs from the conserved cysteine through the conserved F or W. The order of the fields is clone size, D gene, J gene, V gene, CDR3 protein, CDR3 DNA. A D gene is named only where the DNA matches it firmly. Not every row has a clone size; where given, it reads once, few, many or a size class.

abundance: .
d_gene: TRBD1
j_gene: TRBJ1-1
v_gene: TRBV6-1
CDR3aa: CASSEPARTDRGF
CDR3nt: TGTGCCAGCAGTGAACCGGCCCGCACAGACAGGGGATTT

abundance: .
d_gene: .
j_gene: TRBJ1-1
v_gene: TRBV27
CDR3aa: CASSLSTGINTEAFF
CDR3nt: TGTGCCAGCAGTTTATCCACAGGGATCAACACTGAAGCTTTCTTT

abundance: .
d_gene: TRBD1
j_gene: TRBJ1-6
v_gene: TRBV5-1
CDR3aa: CASSLAEGQGRPLHF
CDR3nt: TGCGCCAGCAGCTTGGCCGAGGGACAGGGTCGACCCCTCCACTTT

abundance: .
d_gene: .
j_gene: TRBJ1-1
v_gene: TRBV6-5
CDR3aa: CASSYSTIAGNTEAFF
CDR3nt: TGTGCCAGCAGTTACTCGACGATCGCGGGGAACACTGAAGCTTTCTTT

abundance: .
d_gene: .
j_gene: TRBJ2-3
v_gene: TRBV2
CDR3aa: CASSRGASTDTQYF
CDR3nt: TGTGCCAGCAGTCGGGGGGCTAGCACAGATACGCAGTATTTT

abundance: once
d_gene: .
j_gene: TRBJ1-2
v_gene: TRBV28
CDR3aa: CASSSPRGGWDGYTF
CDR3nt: TGTGCCAGCAGTTCCCCTAGGGGAGGATGGGATGGCTACACCTTC

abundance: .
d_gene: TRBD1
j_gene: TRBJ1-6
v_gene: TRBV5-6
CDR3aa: CASSLRQGDSPLHF
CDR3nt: TGTGCCAGCAGCTTGCGCCAGGGGGATTCACCCCTCCACTTT

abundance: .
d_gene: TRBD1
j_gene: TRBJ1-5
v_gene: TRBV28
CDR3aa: CATLGQGALYQPQHF
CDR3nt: TGTGCCACCCTAGGACAGGGGGCACTTTATCAGCCCCAGCATTTT

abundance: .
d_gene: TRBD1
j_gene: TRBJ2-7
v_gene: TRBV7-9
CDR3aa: CASSSNPGQASSYEQYF
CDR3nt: TGTGCCAGCAGCTCCAACCCGGGACAGGCCAGCTCCTACGAGCAGTACTTC

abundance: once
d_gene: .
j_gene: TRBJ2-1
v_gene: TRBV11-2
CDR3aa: CASRATLGEQFF
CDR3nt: TGTGCCAGCAGGGCGACACTGGGTGAGCAGTTCTTC

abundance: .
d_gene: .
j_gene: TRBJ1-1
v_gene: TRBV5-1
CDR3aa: CASSLGGIGPRRTEAFF
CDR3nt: TGCGCCAGCAGCTTGGGAGGGATAGGCCCCAGGAGGACTGAAGCTTTCTTT

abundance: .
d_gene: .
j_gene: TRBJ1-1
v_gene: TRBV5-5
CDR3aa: CASSSYFGGAGTEAFF
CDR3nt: TGTGCCAGCAGCTCCTACTTCGGGGGGGCAGGCACTGAAGCTTTCTTT

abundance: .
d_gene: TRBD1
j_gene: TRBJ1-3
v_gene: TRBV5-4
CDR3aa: CASSPGTASGNTIYF
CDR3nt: TGTGCCAGCAGCCCGGGGACAGCCTCTGGAAACACCATATATTTT

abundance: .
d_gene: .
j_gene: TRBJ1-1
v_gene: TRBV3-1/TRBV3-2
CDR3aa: CASSQVLRGEAFF
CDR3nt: TGTGCCAGCAGCCAAGTACTCAGAGGGGAAGCTTTCTTT

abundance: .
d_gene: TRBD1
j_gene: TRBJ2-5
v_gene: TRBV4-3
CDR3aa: CASSPGPGGYETQYF
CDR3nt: TGCGCCAGCAGCCCCGGCCCAGGGGGCTACGAGACCCAGTACTTC

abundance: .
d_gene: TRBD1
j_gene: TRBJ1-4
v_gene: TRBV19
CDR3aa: CASSPGQLNEKLFF
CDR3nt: TGTGCCAGTAGTCCGGGACAGCTTAATGAAAAACTGTTTTTT

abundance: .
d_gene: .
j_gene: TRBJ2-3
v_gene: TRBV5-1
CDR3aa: CASSLEKPTDTQYF
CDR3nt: TGCGCCAGCAGCTTGGAGAAGCCTACAGATACGCAGTATTTT

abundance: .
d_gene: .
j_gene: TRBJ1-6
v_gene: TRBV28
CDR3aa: CASSNPGDRYNSPLHF
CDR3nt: TGTGCCAGCAGTAACCCAGGGGACCGATATAATTCACCCCTCCACTTT

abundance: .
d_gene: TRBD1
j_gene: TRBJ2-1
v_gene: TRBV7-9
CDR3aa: CASSLPGQGVPYNEQFF
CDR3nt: TGTGCCAGCAGCTTACCCGGACAGGGGGTCCCGTACAATGAGCAGTTCTTC

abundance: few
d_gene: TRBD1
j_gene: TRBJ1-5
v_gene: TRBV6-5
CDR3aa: CASDDRGGNQPQHF
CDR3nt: TGTGCCAGCGACGACAGGGGAGGCAATCAGCCCCAGCATTTT

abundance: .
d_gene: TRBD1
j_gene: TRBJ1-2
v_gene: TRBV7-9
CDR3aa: CASRRTGAYGYTF
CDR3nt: TGTGCCAGCAGACGGACAGGGGCCTATGGCTACACCTTC